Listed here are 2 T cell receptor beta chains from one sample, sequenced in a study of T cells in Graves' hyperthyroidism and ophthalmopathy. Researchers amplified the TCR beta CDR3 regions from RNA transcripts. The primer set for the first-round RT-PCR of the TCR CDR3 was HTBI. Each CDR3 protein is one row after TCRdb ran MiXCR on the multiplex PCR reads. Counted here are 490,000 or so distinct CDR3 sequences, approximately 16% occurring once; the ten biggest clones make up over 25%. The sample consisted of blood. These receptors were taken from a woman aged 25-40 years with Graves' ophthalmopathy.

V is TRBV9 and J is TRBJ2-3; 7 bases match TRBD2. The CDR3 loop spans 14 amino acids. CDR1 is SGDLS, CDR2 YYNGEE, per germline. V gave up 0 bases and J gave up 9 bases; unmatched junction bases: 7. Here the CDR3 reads CASSVEDGRSTQYF. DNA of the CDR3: TGTGCCAGCAGCGTAGAGGACGGGAGGTCCACGCAGTATTTT.

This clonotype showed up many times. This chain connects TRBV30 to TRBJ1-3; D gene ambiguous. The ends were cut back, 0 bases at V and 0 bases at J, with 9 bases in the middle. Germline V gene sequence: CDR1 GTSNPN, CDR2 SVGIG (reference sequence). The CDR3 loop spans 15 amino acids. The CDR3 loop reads CAWSVSAASGNTIYF. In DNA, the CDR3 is TGTGCCTGGAGTGTATCGGCAGCCTCTGGAAACACCATATATTTT.